This T cell receptor (beta chain) emerged from a study of T-cell reconstitution after alpha-beta-depleted transplantation in children. This clonotype was counted between two and nine times. One end of the junction does not line up with germline, which may come from a read error. Preparing the TCRbeta library involved the use of unique molecular identifiers. A single record per CDR3 protein comes from TCRdb applying MiXCR to the PCR reads. The sample carries some 600,000 distinct CDR3 sequences, 15% to 20% recorded once. The TCR comes from a human donor who donated a stem cell graft to a child with acute myeloid leukemia. The sequenced sample was PBMCs from the stem cell graft donor, obtained from the stem cell graft.

The CDR3 loop is CASSLAGYDTQYF. The CDR3 DNA reads TGTGCCAGCAGCCTAGCGGGGTACGATACGCAGTATTTT. The V and J genes are TRBV7-9 and TRBJ2-3; 9 positions match TRBD2. The CDR3 covers 13 residues. Germline loops: CDR1 SEHNR, CDR2 FQNEAQ (reference sequence).